The 5 T cell receptor beta chains presented below share a single source sample, sequenced in a study of cytomegalovirus exposure and HLA in healthy donors. The PCR had 60 Vbeta and 13 Jbeta primers. The table came from immunoSEQ multiplex PCR; TCRdb's copy has only in-frame clones and leaves some out. The table has 150,000 or so clones, approximately 71% seen once; the top ten hold about 1.4%. The material sequenced was PBMCs. Source of these receptors: a girl aged 10 to 17 in good health and CMV-seronegative.

This clone was recorded only once. The chain couples TRBV27 to TRBJ1-1; D possibly corresponds to TRBD1 (5 bases). The CDR3 is made up of 17 amino acids. Germline V gives CDR1 MNHEY, CDR2 SMNVEV (reference sequence). Trimming took 5 bases from V and 3 from J, leaving 22 bases between them. CDR3 in amino acids: CASSPHGRGLGDTEAFF. DNA for the CDR3: TGTGCCAGCAGTCCCCATGGGAGGGGCCTGGGGGACACTGAAGCTTTCTTT.

This chain links TRBV7-8 with TRBJ1-1; D might be TRBD1 (6 bases). Germline CDR1 and CDR2: SGHVS and FQNEAQ. V was shortened by 1 base and J by 1 base, with 10 bases between the two germline ends. The CDR3 has 15 residues. The CDR3 sequence: CASSLVQGSNTEAFF. The CDR3 coding sequence is TGTGCCAGCAGCTTAGTACAGGGCTCGAACACTGAAGCTTTCTTT.

The CDR3 nucleotides are TGTGCCAGCAGCTTAGGTGGGGAGTCGTCCTACAATGAGCAGTTCTTC. It yields the protein CASSLGGESSYNEQFF. This sequence joins TRBV5-6 and TRBJ2-1; TRBD2 is a possible D gene (5 bases). The length of the CDR3 is 16 residues. The germline V and J ends were trimmed by 2 bases and 1 base, with 13 bases remaining between them. Germline V gene lookup returns CDR1 SGHDT and CDR2 YYEEEE.

This sequence joins TRBV6-5 and TRBJ1-1, with a possible D match to TRBD1 (5 bases). V shed 3 bases and J shed 1 base, with 9 bases lying between them. Germline assignment: CDR1 MNHEY and CDR2 SVGAGI. This CDR3 comprises 14 residues. CDR3 coding DNA: TGTGCCAGCAGTTATCCAGGGCCGAACACTGAAGCTTTCTTT. Its translation: CASSYPGPNTEAFF.

The genes are TRBV11-2 and TRBJ2-1, with D possibly TRBD2 on 5 matching bases. Germline V lookup: CDR1 SGHAT, CDR2 FQNNGV. The ends were cut back, 1 base at V and 0 bases at J, with 10 bases in the middle. The CDR3 is 16 amino acids. As DNA, the CDR3 is TGTGCCAGCAGCTTAGTGGTGGGGAGCTCCTACAATGAGCAGTTCTTC. It is translated as CASSLVVGSSYNEQFF. Drawing the rest from reference TRBV11-2 and TRBJ2-1, the complete variable domain is EAGVAQSPRYKIIEKRQSVAFWCNPISGHATLYWYQQILGQGPKLLIQFQNNGVVDDSQLPKDRFSAERLKGVDSTLKIQPAKLEDSAVYLCASSLVVGSSYNEQFFGPGTRLTVL.